This T cell receptor (beta chain) was recovered during a study of cytomegalovirus exposure and HLA in healthy donors. Study in general: Per a later analysis, the roughly 640 first-cohort and fewer than 150 validation repertoires shared one platform.

From the roughly 120-subject validation cohort, which was separate from the roughly 700-subject first cohort, the donors were drawn. Germline V lookup: CDR1 SQVTM, CDR2 ANQGSEA. The trim removed 7 bases at V and 5 bases at J, leaving 9 bases unmatched. The CDR3 consists of 13 residues. Here immunoSEQ multiplex PCR was the method, and the copy in TCRdb shows in-frame clones only, minus some. This table has approximately 81,000 clones, 93% appearing once. General observations from the study: The authors listed 164 TCR beta chains as cytomegalovirus-associated. Published work reported that the classifier diagnosed cytomegalovirus status with high specificity and sensitivity.

Notes on this clone: Antigen specificity is unknown.

V is TRBV29-1 and J is TRBJ1-1, with 8 bases matching TRBD1. The clonotype originates from a man younger than 30 in good health and CMV-seronegative. Sequenced sample: PBMCs. CDR3 protein: CSALQGAGTEAFF. As DNA, the CDR3 is TGCAGCGCCCTCCAGGGGGCGGGTACTGAAGCTTTCTTT.